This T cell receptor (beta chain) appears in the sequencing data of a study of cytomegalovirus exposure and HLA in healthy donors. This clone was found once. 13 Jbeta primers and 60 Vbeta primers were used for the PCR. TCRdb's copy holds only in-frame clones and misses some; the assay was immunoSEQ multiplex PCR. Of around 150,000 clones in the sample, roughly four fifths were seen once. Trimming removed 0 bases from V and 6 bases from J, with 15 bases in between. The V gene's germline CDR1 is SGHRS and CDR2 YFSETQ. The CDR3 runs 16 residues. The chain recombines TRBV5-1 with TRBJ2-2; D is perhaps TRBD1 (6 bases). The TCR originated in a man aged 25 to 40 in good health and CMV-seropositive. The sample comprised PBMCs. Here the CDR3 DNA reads TGCGCCAGCAGCTTGGATTTGCAGGGGCTCGCCGGGGAGCTGTTTTTT. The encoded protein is CASSLDLQGLAGELFF.